This TCR beta chain stems from a study of radiation and T cells in renal cell carcinoma. The time point was: baseline pretreatment blood. Indicated treatment: 15 Gy SBRT to primary tumor, nephrectomy 4 weeks later. Germline V gives CDR1 WNHNN, CDR2 SYGVQD (reference sequence). V was pared by 0 bases and J by 6 bases, with 6 bases between. CDR3 length: 13 amino acids. The data were produced by immunoSEQ multiplex PCR, yet TCRdb's version contains in-frame clones alone and is incomplete. The table includes approximately 120,000 clones, roughly 80% detected once. This material consisted of blood, taken from a patient whose treatment included radiotherapy and nephrectomy. This TCR was recovered from a woman aged 55-70 years with renal cell carcinoma. This chain links TRBV10-1 with TRBJ1-5; D remains ambiguous. CDR3 sequence (DNA): TGCGCCAGCAGTGAGTCTGGAAGTCAGCCCCAGCATTTT. Translated, it gives CASSESGSQPQHF.